These T cell receptor beta chains were read from a single sample in a study of blood T cells in healthy people across ages. From the 5' RACE reads, TCRdb called clonotypes with MiXCR, one entry per CDR3 protein. The table has about 1,400,000 distinct CDR3 sequences, approximately 42% seen once. Sequencing input: blood. All receptors derive from a woman younger than 30 in good health. The CDR3 runs from the conserved cysteine through the conserved F or W. A D gene is named only where the DNA matches it firmly. Clone size is not always given. Where it is, it says once, few, many or a class for expanded clones.

D gene,clone size,J gene,V gene,CDR3 DNA,CDR3 protein
TRBD1,many,TRBJ2-3,TRBV29-1,TGCAGCGTGGAGACAGGGGCAGATACGCAGTATTTT,CSVETGADTQYF
.,few,TRBJ2-1,TRBV7-9,TGTGCCAGCAGCTTAGAAGATGCCGGACAGTCTGCAAGGAGGCAGTTCTTC,CASSLEDAGQSARRQFF
.,.,TRBJ1-5,TRBV6-1,TGTGCCAGCAGTGAAGGCTCCCAGGGCGGCAATCAGCCCCAGCATTTT,CASSEGSQGGNQPQHF
.,.,TRBJ2-7,TRBV7-9,TGTGCCAGCAGCCCACGGGGGATCGATACCTACGAGCAGTACTTC,CASSPRGIDTYEQYF
.,.,TRBJ1-1,TRBV18,TGTGCCAGCTCACCAATCAGGGGTGAAGCTTTCTTT,CASSPIRGEAFF
.,few,TRBJ1-5,TRBV27,TGTGCCAGCAGTCAAAGTTTTAAGGATCAGCCCCAGCATTTT,CASSQSFKDQPQHF
.,.,TRBJ2-3,TRBV12-5,TGTGCTAGTAGACCTGCCAGAGACCTTGTCACAGATACGCAGTATTTT,CASRPARDLVTDTQYF
TRBD1,.,TRBJ1-2,TRBV13,TGTGCCAGCAGCTTAGGATTTGAGGAGGGGGCCCATGGCTACACCTTC,CASSLGFEEGAHGYTF
.,many,TRBJ2-7,TRBV7-3,TGTGCCAGCAGCCCAGTCTCAGGGGACGAGCAGTACTTC,CASSPVSGDEQYF
.,few,TRBJ1-5,TRBV3-1,TGTGCCAGCAGCCAAGGCCACAGAAATCAGCCCCAGCATTTT,CASSQGHRNQPQHF
TRBD1,.,TRBJ2-2,TRBV6-5,TGTGCCAGCAGTTACTCGACAGGGTCCGCGAACACCGGGGAGCTGTTTTTT,CASSYSTGSANTGELFF
TRBD1,.,TRBJ2-2,TRBV7-9,TGTGCCAGCAGCCCCCTCCAGGGGGCTAGTGGGGAGCTGTTTTTT,CASSPLQGASGELFF
.,.,TRBJ2-7,TRBV6-5,TGTGCCAGCAGTTACGACAGATTCGAGCAGTACTTC,CASSYDRFEQYF
.,.,TRBJ2-7,TRBV5-1,TGCGCCAGCAGCGTGAGTAGCGCCCACGAGCAGTACTTC,CASSVSSAHEQYF
TRBD1,.,TRBJ1-4,TRBV28,TGTGCCAGCAGGGTGGACAGGGGAGTAGCAACTAATGAAAAACTGTTTTTT,CASRVDRGVATNEKLFF
.,few,TRBJ2-5,TRBV4-2,TGTGCCAGCAGCCAAGTCCAGCGGCAAGAGACCCAGTACTTC,CASSQVQRQETQYF
.,.,TRBJ2-7,TRBV14,TGTGCCAGCAGCCAAGATTGGGGGGCAAGAAGCTCCTACGAGCAGTACTTC,CASSQDWGARSSYEQYF
.,once,TRBJ2-5,TRBV9,TGTGCCAGCAGCCCCCATAGCAATGAGCAGTACTTC,CASSPHSNEQYF
.,.,TRBJ2-5,TRBV7-7,TGTGCCAGCAGCTTAACACAAGCCGACCTAGAGACCCAGTACTTC,CASSLTQADLETQYF
.,.,TRBJ2-6,TRBV6-5,TGTGCCAGCAGTTACTCGCGCGCAGGTCTTAGCTCTGGGGCCAACGTCCTGACTTTC,CASSYSRAGLSSGANVLTF
.,few,TRBJ1-2,TRBV6-1,TGTGCCAGCAGTGACGAGTCTAGTGGCAGGGCTTATGGCTACACCTTC,CASSDESSGRAYGYTF
TRBD1,.,TRBJ2-3,TRBV5-1,TGCGCCAGCAGCTTGGCTCTGGACAGGAGCACAGATACGCAGTATTTT,CASSLALDRSTDTQYF
.,few,TRBJ2-1,TRBV14,TGTGCCAGCAGCCCCCTCCAATCGCTTAACTCCTACAATGAGCAGTTCTTC,CASSPLQSLNSYNEQFF
.,.,TRBJ2-4,TRBV3-1,TGTGCCAGCAGCCAAGCGCAAGGTCACGGGGCGTACTTC,CASSQAQGHGAYF
.,few,TRBJ2-1,TRBV11-2,TGTGCCAGCAGCGTTTGGCTAGCGCCCCGATACAATGAGCAGTTCTTC,CASSVWLAPRYNEQFF
TRBD1,.,TRBJ2-3,TRBV25-1,TGTGCCAGCAGTAACCGGGACAGGGCGACAGATACGCAGTATTTT,CASSNRDRATDTQYF
.,.,TRBJ1-4,TRBV29-1,TGCAGCGTTCACCAGAATGAAAAACTGTTTTTT,CSVHQNEKLFF
TRBD2,.,TRBJ2-1,TRBV20-1,TGCAGTGCTAGGGTGGGTGTAGCGGGGGCCTACAATGAGCAGTTCTTC,CSARVGVAGAYNEQFF
.,few,TRBJ2-7,TRBV3-1,TGTGCCAGCAGCCAACGGACCTCTCTCGAGCAGTACTTC,CASSQRTSLEQYF
TRBD1,.,TRBJ2-7,TRBV15,TGTGCCACCAGCAGAGACGCCCTCCGGGACAGGGGGAGCGAGCAGTACTTC,CATSRDALRDRGSEQYF
TRBD2,many,TRBJ2-7,TRBV7-2,TGTGCCAGCAGCTTAGTAGCGGGAGCCTACGAGCAGTACTTC,CASSLVAGAYEQYF
.,.,TRBJ2-3,TRBV5-5,TGTGCCAGCAGCTTGGTGGCGGCCAACGTAAATTCCCCAGATACGCAGTATTTT,CASSLVAANVNSPDTQYF
.,.,TRBJ2-6,TRBV4-1,TGCGTCAGCAGCCCTGTAACCGGGACGGACTCTGGGGCCAACGTCCTGACTTTC,CVSSPVTGTDSGANVLTF
.,many,TRBJ2-1,TRBV20-1,TGCAGTGCTAGGGCAGGGTCCTACAATGAGCAGTTCTTC,CSARAGSYNEQFF
TRBD1,few,TRBJ2-7,TRBV10-3,TGTGCCATCAGTGCCGGGACAGGGAACGAGCAGTACTTC,CAISAGTGNEQYF
.,many,TRBJ2-7,TRBV6-5,TGTGCCAGCAGTTACCAGGGATCCTCCTACGAGCAGTACTTC,CASSYQGSSYEQYF
TRBD2,.,TRBJ2-1,TRBV11-2,TGTGCCAGCAGCTCCCCGGGACTATCCCACAATGAGCAGTTCTTC,CASSSPGLSHNEQFF
.,once,TRBJ1-2,TRBV18,TGTGCCAGCTCACCAATACTATTATCTGGACTCCTTAACTATGGCTACACCTTC,CASSPILLSGLLNYGYTF
.,.,TRBJ2-6,TRBV6-2/TRBV6-3,TGTGCCAGCCTTAAGGGAGCCTCTGGGGCCAACGTCCTGACTTTC,CASLKGASGANVLTF
.,.,TRBJ1-6,TRBV12-3/TRBV12-4,TGTGCCAGCGCGGGGTTTAATAATTCACCCCTCCACTTT,CASAGFNNSPLHF
.,.,TRBJ2-7,TRBV12-3/TRBV12-4,TGTGCCAGCAGTTTCGGCACTAGCGAGCAGTACTTC,CASSFGTSEQYF
.,.,TRBJ2-1,TRBV6-1,TGTGCCAGCAGTGAAGGGAGTGGACAGCCCTACAATGAGCAGTTCTTC,CASSEGSGQPYNEQFF
.,.,TRBJ1-2,TRBV9,TGTGCCAGCAGCCCCATGACAGTCTATGGCTACACCTTC,CASSPMTVYGYTF
.,many,TRBJ2-7,TRBV5-1,TGCGCCAGCAGCTTCGACAGATCCTACGAGCAGTACTTC,CASSFDRSYEQYF
.,.,TRBJ2-7,TRBV10-3,TGTGCCATCAGTCAGACTAGTGGGGGCTCCTACGAGCAGTACTTC,CAISQTSGGSYEQYF
.,few,TRBJ2-7,TRBV28,TGTGCCAGCAGTTTAGCCCAGGGACGATACGAGCAGTACTTC,CASSLAQGRYEQYF
.,.,TRBJ1-3,TRBV25-1,TGTGCCAGCATCACACGGGGAGGAAACACCATATATTTT,CASITRGGNTIYF
.,once,TRBJ2-3,TRBV7-6,TGTGCCAGCAGCTTAGGGGCGCCCAGCACAGATACGCAGTATTTT,CASSLGAPSTDTQYF
TRBD1,.,TRBJ1-1,TRBV12-5,TGTGCTAGTGGTTTTCAGGGGGGGAACACTGAAGCTTTCTTT,CASGFQGGNTEAFF
.,.,TRBJ2-1,TRBV10-3,TGTGCCATCAGTGAGGATCTAGTGATCTCCTACAATGAGCAGTTCTTC,CAISEDLVISYNEQFF
.,.,TRBJ2-7,TRBV3-1,TGTGCCAGCAGCCAAGGTCCGGTTGGCGAGCAGTACTTC,CASSQGPVGEQYF
.,few,TRBJ1-5,TRBV21-1,TGTGCCAGCAGAGGTGGGGGGCTGGGTGGTGTGCAGCCCCAGCATTTT,CASRGGGLGGVQPQHF
.,.,TRBJ1-2,TRBV5-1,TGCGCCAGCAGCTCAAACAGCCCACGAAGCGGCTATGGCTACACCTTC,CASSSNSPRSGYGYTF
TRBD2,.,TRBJ2-1,TRBV24-1,TGTGCCACCAGTGACAACCATGGACTAGCGGGAGGAGGGGGGTTTTACAATGAGCAGTTCTTC,CATSDNHGLAGGGGFYNEQFF
.,.,TRBJ1-2,TRBV4-1,TGCGCCAGCAGCCAGTCGCGGGGGGCAAACTGTGGCTACACCTTC,CASSQSRGANCGYTF
.,few,TRBJ2-7,TRBV5-1,TGCGCCAGCAGCTCGACTATGTTGGACGAGCAGTACTTC,CASSSTMLDEQYF
TRBD2,few,TRBJ2-1,TRBV7-9,TGTGCCAGCAGCCAAACTAGCGGGCCCGGCGATGAGCAGTTCTTC,CASSQTSGPGDEQFF
.,.,TRBJ1-2,TRBV20-1,TGCAGTGCTAGAGATCGTGGGGGTACTAACTATGGCTACACCTTC,CSARDRGGTNYGYTF
.,few,TRBJ2-7,TRBV25-1,TGTGCCAGCAGTGAGAGCGGCTACAATGAGCAGTACTTC,CASSESGYNEQYF